Below are 25 T cell receptor beta chains sequenced from a single sample in a study of identical twins. TCRdb ran MiXCR on the 5' RACE reads and lists one entry per CDR3 protein. Of 700,000 or so distinct CDR3 sequences listed, 8.6% are singletons. This sample was also put to use in a study of yellow fever vaccine responses in identical twins.

Sample: PBMCs. The receptors here all came from a woman between 18 and 30 years old in good health.

This clonotype came up a few times. J is TRBJ1-5 and V is TRBV20-1; 11 nucleotides align to TRBD1. Germline CDR1 and CDR2: DFQATT and SNEGSKA (reference sequence). CDR3 length equals 15 residues. J gave up 1 base and V 3 bases, and 2 bases lay outside the gene matches. In DNA form, the CDR3 reads TGCAGTGCTAGGGGGACAGGGGGGAGCAATCAGCCCCAGCATTTT. Its translation is CSARGTGGSNQPQHF.

The chain combines TRBV12-3 or TRBV12-4 with TRBJ2-5; 9 bases are a match to TRBD2. V dropped 2 bases and J dropped 3; count of bases not matched to a gene: 4. This CDR3 has 15 amino acids. CDR3: CASSLIAGVEETQYF. The CDR3 DNA reads TGTGCCAGCAGTTTAATAGCGGGAGTGGAAGAGACCCAGTACTTC.

This clonotype was detected only a few times. V is TRBV11-2 and J is TRBJ2-5; D unclear. Germline V gene lookup returns CDR1 SGHAT and CDR2 FQNNGV. This CDR3 has 13 residues. Trimming pared 1 base from V and 5 bases from J, leaving 8 bases between. The CDR3 loop is CASSLVILETQYF. CDR3 in DNA: TGTGCCAGCAGCTTAGTAATCCTTGAGACCCAGTACTTC. Drawing the rest from reference TRBV11-2 and TRBJ2-5, the complete variable domain is EAGVAQSPRYKIIEKRQSVAFWCNPISGHATLYWYQQILGQGPKLLIQFQNNGVVDDSQLPKDRFSAERLKGVDSTLKIQPAKLEDSAVYLCASSLVILETQYFGPGTRLLVL.

This clonotype was seen only a few times. The chain couples TRBV3-1 to TRBJ1-5; TRBD1 is a possible D gene (5 bases). The V gene's germline CDR1 is LGHDT and CDR2 YNNKEL (reference sequence). Trimming left V 2 bases short and J 0 bases short, with 11 bases between. The CDR3 contains 16 residues. CDR3 nucleotide sequence: TGTGCCAGCAGCCAATCGGGGGAGTTTAGCAATCAGCCCCAGCATTTT. This sequence encodes CASSQSGEFSNQPQHF.

This clonotype was counted only a few times. The V and J genes are TRBV29-1 and TRBJ2-1, with D uncertain. The V end lost 4 bases, the J end lost 7 bases, and 8 bases lay between the germline ends. The CDR3 covers 11 residues. Germline loops: CDR1 SQVTM, CDR2 ANQGSEA. The CDR3 reads CSVVQGNEQFF. CDR3 bases: TGCAGCGTTGTACAAGGTAATGAGCAGTTCTTC.

This clonotype was counted between two and nine times. The chain couples TRBV7-9 to TRBJ1-1, with 7 positions matching TRBD1. J lost 10 bases, V lost 5 bases, and 7 bases had no gene match. This CDR3 contains 12 residues. The germline V gene has CDR1 SEHNR and CDR2 FQNEAQ (reference sequence). The CDR3 loop reads CASSLTGYSAFF. CDR3 DNA sequence: TGTGCCAGCAGCCTGACAGGGTACTCAGCTTTCTTT.

A few counts support this clonotype. The chain links TRBV5-1 to TRBJ1-6; no definite D call. Germline CDR1 reads SGHRS; CDR2 reads YFSETQ. This CDR3 contains 16 residues. V was pared by 0 bases and J by 7 bases, with 14 bases between. The CDR3 loop is CASSLAAARKNSPLHF. The CDR3 DNA sequence: TGCGCCAGCAGCTTGGCCGCGGCCCGGAAAAATTCACCCCTCCACTTT.

This chain links TRBV3-1 with TRBJ2-5; 13 bases are a match to TRBD2. V lost 3 bases, J lost 0 bases, and 1 base stayed unmatched. Germline CDR1 reads LGHDT; CDR2 reads YNNKEL (reference sequence). CDR3 length equals 16 residues. The CDR3 DNA reads TGTGCCAGCAGCCAGGGACTAGCGGGGAACCAAGAGACCCAGTACTTC. This encodes CASSQGLAGNQETQYF.

The rearrangement uses TRBV29-1 and TRBJ2-1; TRBD2 matches 9 bases. Germline CDR1 reads SQVTM; CDR2 reads ANQGSEA. Trimming removed 4 bases from V and 7 bases from J; junction bases left unmatched: 8. This CDR3 region has 14 residues. CDR3 region: CSVGGGGAMNEQFF. The CDR3 nucleotides read TGCAGCGTTGGGGGCGGGGGGGCCATGAATGAGCAGTTCTTC.

This clonotype occurred a few times. This chain joins TRBV29-1 and TRBJ1-1; D call uncertain. The CDR3 has 12 amino acids. Germline CDR1 and CDR2: SQVTM and ANQGSEA. V lost 4 bases and J 0 bases, leaving 6 bases between the germline ends. CDR3 in DNA: TGCAGCGTTGCGGGCCTGAACACTGAAGCTTTCTTT. Encoded protein: CSVAGLNTEAFF.

CDR3 protein: CASRLTGQINSPLHF. The CDR3 region has the DNA TGTGCCAGCCGGTTAACGGGGCAGATTAATTCACCCCTCCACTTT. The chain joins TRBV12-3 or TRBV12-4 to TRBJ1-6; D may be TRBD1 (5 bases). V was cut by 8 bases and J by 6 bases, with 17 bases left in between. The CDR3 has 15 amino acids.

This chain connects TRBV28 to TRBJ2-2; a possible D gene is TRBD1 (5 bases). This CDR3 region has 16 residues. The germline CDR1 and CDR2 sequences are MDHEN and SYDVKM. Trimming left V 5 bases short and J 7 bases short, with 20 bases between. This CDR3 is CASSTPRVKVFGELFF. The CDR3 coding sequence is TGTGCCAGCAGTACCCCCAGGGTGAAGGTGTTCGGGGAGCTGTTTTTT. Filled out from reference TRBV28 and TRBJ2-2, the complete variable domain reads DVKVTQSSRYLVKRTGEKVFLECVQDMDHENMFWYRQDPGLGLRLIYFSYDVKMKEKGDIPEGYSVSREKKERFSLILESASTNQTSMYLCASSTPRVKVFGELFFGEGSRLTVL.

A few counts support this clonotype. This CDR3 is CASSPGTSKNEQFF. The DNA of the CDR3 is TGTGCCAGCAGCCCCGGGACTAGCAAGAATGAGCAGTTCTTC. This chain joins TRBV27 and TRBJ2-1, with TRBD2 matching 9 bases. V lost 6 bases and J lost 7; bases outside the gene matches: 7. Germline V CDR1 and CDR2: MNHEY, SMNVEV (reference sequence). The length of the CDR3 is 14 residues.

In its sample, this clonotype was seen a few times. This chain joins TRBV28 and TRBJ1-5; 7 bases line up with TRBD1. V lost 6 bases and J lost 0; bases outside the gene matches: 8. Germline V gives CDR1 MDHEN, CDR2 SYDVKM. This CDR3 has 16 residues. Here the CDR3 reads CASSSRDSYSNQPQHF. In DNA, the CDR3 is TGTGCCAGCAGCTCACGGGACAGCTATAGCAATCAGCCCCAGCATTTT.

This clonotype appeared many times. The CDR3 DNA is TGTGCCAGCAGTTTAAATGCCTTCTATGGCTACACCTTC. As protein: CASSLNAFYGYTF. The chain has TRBV12-3 or TRBV12-4 and TRBJ1-2; D call uncertain. Between the trimmed V and J ends, which lost 2 bases and 4 bases, there was a span of 8 bases. The CDR3 loop spans 13 amino acids.

This clonotype has more than one count but fewer than ten. The chain uses TRBV4-2 and TRBJ2-1; the D call may be TRBD1 or TRBD2 (6 bases each). Trimming took off 0 bases at V and 7 bases at J, with 19 bases between the two ends. The CDR3 loop spans 17 amino acids. Per the germline V gene, CDR1 is LGHNA and CDR2 is YNFKEQ. CDR3 protein: CASSQDPRGGGENEQFF. CDR3 sequence (DNA): TGTGCCAGCAGCCAAGACCCCAGGGGCGGAGGGGAGAATGAGCAGTTCTTC.

The CDR3 sequence: CASSSLARGFRGEKLFF. CDR3 nucleotide sequence: TGTGCCAGCAGCTCCCTGGCGCGAGGTTTCAGGGGTGAAAAACTGTTTTTT. The rearrangement links TRBV7-8 to TRBJ1-4; possible D gene TRBD1, 6 bases. The CDR3 runs 17 residues. Per germline, CDR1 SGHVS and CDR2 FQNEAQ. V was trimmed by 4 bases and J by 7 bases, leaving 22 bases between them.

The sample holds many counts of this clonotype. This sequence joins TRBV28 and TRBJ2-7; tentatively, D is TRBD2 (6 bases). V dropped 7 bases and J dropped 1 base, with 17 bases sitting between them. The CDR3 is made up of 15 amino acids. CDR1 is MDHEN and CDR2 is SYDVKM in the germline V gene. The CDR3 DNA reads TGTGCCAGCACCCCTGGGGGGACGGAGTCCTACGAGCAGTACTTC. It specifies CASTPGGTESYEQYF.

This clonotype was seen a few times. V gene TRBV3-1 combines with J gene TRBJ1-1, with 8 bases fitting TRBD1. Germline lookup yields CDR1 LGHDT and CDR2 YNNKEL (reference sequence). The CDR3 covers 15 residues. V was clipped by 3 bases and J by 0 bases; unmatched bases: 3. For the CDR3, the DNA is TGTGCCAGCAGCCAGGGACAGGTCATGAACACTGAAGCTTTCTTT. It translates to CASSQGQVMNTEAFF.

V and J are TRBV12-3 or TRBV12-4 and TRBJ2-3; 13 bases agree with TRBD2. Unmatched junction bases numbered 9, after V lost 6 bases and J lost 6 bases. The CDR3 is 16 residues long. CDR3 bases: TGTGCCAGCAGCGGAGGACTAGCGGGGGCCGTGGATACGCAGTATTTT. Translating gives CASSGGLAGAVDTQYF.

The CDR3 sequence: CASSYAAALQPQHF. For the CDR3, the DNA is TGTGCCAGCAGTTACGCGGCCGCCCTTCAGCCCCAGCATTTT. The chain links TRBV6-5 to TRBJ1-5; D remains unclear. Germline CDR1 is MNHEY and CDR2 is SVGAGI. This CDR3 spans 14 amino acids. Trimming removed 2 bases from V and 6 bases from J, with 11 bases in between.

This clonotype has more than one count but fewer than ten. The gene calls are TRBV4-3 and TRBJ2-7, with D perhaps TRBD2 (5 bases). The CDR3 length is 18 residues. Germline V gives CDR1 LGHNA, CDR2 YSLEER. Trimming took 1 base from V and 0 from J, leaving 19 bases between them. The DNA for the CDR3 is TGCGCCAGCAGCCAAGCTTCGGCAGGCCCGGGGAGCTCCTACGAGCAGTACTTC. Protein product: CASSQASAGPGSSYEQYF.

This sequence joins TRBV6-5 and TRBJ2-1; 10 positions match TRBD2. The CDR3 length is 17 residues. V lost 0 bases to trimming and J lost 3 bases; unmatched junction nucleotides: 5. Per germline, CDR1 MNHEY and CDR2 SVGAGI. The CDR3 loop is CASSYSRLAGVYNEQFF. The CDR3 DNA follows: TGTGCCAGCAGTTACTCGAGGCTAGCGGGGGTCTACAATGAGCAGTTCTTC.

This clonotype has only a few counts. The rearrangement links TRBV11-2 to TRBJ2-3, with 9 bases matching TRBD1. CDR1 and CDR2 from the germline V gene are SGHAT and FQNNGV. The CDR3 runs 17 residues. J was trimmed by 1 base and V by 4 bases; bases with no gene match: 9. The CDR3 reads CASSSSQTGGGTDTQYF. The CDR3 DNA follows: TGTGCCAGCAGCTCGTCGCAAACAGGGGGCGGCACAGATACGCAGTATTTT.

The J gene is TRBJ1-1, the V gene TRBV10-3, with TRBD1 matching 9 bases. CDR1 and CDR2 (germline): ENHRY, SYGVKD. V gave up 10 bases and J gave up 5 bases; unmatched junction bases: 11. The CDR3 sequence is 14 residues long. Here the CDR3 reads CATGQGLGGTEAFF. CDR3 nucleotide sequence: TGTGCCACTGGACAGGGGTTAGGTGGGACTGAAGCTTTCTTT.